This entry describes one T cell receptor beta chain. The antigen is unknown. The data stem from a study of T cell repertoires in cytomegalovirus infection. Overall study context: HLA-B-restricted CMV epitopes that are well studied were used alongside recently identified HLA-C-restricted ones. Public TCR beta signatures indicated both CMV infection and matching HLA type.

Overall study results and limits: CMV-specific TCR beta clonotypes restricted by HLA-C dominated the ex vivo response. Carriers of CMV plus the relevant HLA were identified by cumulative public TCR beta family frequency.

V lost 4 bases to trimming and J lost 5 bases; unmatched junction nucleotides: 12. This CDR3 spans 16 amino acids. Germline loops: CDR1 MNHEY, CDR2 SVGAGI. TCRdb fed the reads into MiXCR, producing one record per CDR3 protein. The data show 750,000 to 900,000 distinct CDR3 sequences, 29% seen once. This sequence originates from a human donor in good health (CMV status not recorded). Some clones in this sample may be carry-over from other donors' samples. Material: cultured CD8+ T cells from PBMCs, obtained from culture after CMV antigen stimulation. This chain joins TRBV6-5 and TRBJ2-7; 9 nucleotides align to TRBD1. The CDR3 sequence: CASSSSPSGTGNEQYV. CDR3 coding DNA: TGTGCCAGCAGTTCCTCACCCTCCGGGACAGGGAACGAGCAGTACGTC.